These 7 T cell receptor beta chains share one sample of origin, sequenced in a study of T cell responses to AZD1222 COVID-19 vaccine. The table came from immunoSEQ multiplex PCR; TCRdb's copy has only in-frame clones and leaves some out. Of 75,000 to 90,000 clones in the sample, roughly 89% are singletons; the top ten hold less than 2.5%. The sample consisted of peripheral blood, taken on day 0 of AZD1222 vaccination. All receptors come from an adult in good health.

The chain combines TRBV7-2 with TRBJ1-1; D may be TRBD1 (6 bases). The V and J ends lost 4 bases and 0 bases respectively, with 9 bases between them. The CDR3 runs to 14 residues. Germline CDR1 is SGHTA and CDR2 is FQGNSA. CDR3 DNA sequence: TGTGCCAGCAGCTCAGGGGAGATGAACACTGAAGCTTTCTTT. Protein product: CASSSGEMNTEAFF.

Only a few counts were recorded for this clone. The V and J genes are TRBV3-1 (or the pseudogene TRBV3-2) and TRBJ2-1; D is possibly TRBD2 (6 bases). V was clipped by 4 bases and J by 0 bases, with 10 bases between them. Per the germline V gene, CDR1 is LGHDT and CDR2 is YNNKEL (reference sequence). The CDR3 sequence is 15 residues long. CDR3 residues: CASSRLGSSYNEQFF. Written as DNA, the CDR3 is TGTGCCAGCAGCCGCCTCGGGAGCTCCTACAATGAGCAGTTCTTC.

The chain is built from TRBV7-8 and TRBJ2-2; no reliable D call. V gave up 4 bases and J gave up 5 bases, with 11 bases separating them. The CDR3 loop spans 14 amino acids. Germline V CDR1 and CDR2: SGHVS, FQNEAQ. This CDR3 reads CASSSLRSTGELFF. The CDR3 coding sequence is TGTGCCAGCAGCTCCCTGAGGTCGACCGGGGAGCTGTTTTTT.

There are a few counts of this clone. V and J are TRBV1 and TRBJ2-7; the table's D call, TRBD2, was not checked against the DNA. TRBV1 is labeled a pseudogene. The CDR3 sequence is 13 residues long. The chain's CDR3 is CTSSQDNSGEQYF. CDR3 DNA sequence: TGCACCAGCAGCCAAGATAACAGCGGCGAGCAGTACTTC.

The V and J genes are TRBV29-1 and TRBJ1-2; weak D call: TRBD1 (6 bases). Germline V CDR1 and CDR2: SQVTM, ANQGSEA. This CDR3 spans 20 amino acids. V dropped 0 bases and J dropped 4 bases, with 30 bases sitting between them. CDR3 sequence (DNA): TGCAGCGTTGAAGAATGGGGGGGCATGCCCCCTTCGACAGGATCCTATGGCTACACCTTC. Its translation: CSVEEWGGMPPSTGSYGYTF.

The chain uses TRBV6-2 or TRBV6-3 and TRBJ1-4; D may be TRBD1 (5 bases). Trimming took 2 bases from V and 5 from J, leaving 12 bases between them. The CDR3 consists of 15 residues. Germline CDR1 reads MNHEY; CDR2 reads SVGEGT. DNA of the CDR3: TGTGCCAGCAGTTACGCGGGGGTTACGAATGAAAAACTGTTTTTT. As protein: CASSYAGVTNEKLFF.

CDR3 in amino acids: CASSQRGRKRKYNEQFF. CDR3 DNA: TGCGCCAGCAGTCAGCGCGGCCGCAAAAGGAAATACAATGAGCAGTTCTTC. V and J are TRBV23-1 and TRBJ2-1, with D hard to call. TRBV23-1 is filed as an ORF, its function uncertain. This CDR3 spans 17 amino acids. V was clipped by 3 bases and J by 4 bases, with 19 bases between them.